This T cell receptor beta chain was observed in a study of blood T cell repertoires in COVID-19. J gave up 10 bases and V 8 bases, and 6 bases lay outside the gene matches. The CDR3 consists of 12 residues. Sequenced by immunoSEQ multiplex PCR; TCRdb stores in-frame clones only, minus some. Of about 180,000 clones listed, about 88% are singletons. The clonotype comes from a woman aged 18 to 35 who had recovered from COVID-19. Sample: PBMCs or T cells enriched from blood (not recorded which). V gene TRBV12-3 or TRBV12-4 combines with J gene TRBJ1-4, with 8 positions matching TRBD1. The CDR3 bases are TGTGCCAGCTTAACAGGGGGAGGAAAACTGTTTTTT. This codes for CASLTGGGKLFF.